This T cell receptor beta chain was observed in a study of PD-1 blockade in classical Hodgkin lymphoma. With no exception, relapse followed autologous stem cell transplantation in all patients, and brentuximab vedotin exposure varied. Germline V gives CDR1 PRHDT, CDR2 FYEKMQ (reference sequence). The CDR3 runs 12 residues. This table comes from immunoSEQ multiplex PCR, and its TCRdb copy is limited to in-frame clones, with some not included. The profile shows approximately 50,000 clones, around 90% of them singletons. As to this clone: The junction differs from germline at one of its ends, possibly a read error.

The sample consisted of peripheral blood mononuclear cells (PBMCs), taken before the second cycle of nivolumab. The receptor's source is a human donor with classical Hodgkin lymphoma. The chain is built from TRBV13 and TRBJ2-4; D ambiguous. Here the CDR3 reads CASSLVYGRLNF. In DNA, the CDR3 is TGTGCCAGCAGCTTAGTATATGGGCGATTGAACTTC.